A single sample gave rise to the 22 T cell receptor beta chains below, sequenced in a study of shared clonotypes between healthy human individuals. Assay used: immunoSEQ multiplex PCR; TCRdb lists only in-frame clones, some missing. The top ten hold about 10% of the sample, which has roughly 300,000 clones, around 79% seen once. Material for sequencing was memory CD4+ T cells sorted from blood. The sample's subset: CD45RA-negative fraction. Receptors were obtained from a young man in good health.

The chain uses TRBV2 and TRBJ2-3, with D possibly being TRBD2 (6 bases). Looked up from germline, CDR1 is SNHLY and CDR2 is FYNNEI. The CDR3 loop spans 14 amino acids. V dropped 3 bases and J dropped 1 base, with 8 bases sitting between them. CDR3 loop: CASSDREGTDTQYF. DNA of the CDR3: TGTGCCAGCAGTGACAGGGAGGGCACAGATACGCAGTATTTT.

The chain links TRBV27 to TRBJ2-7; D may correspond to TRBD1 or TRBD2 (7 bases each). The CDR3 extends over 15 amino acids. V was clipped by 4 bases and J by 3 bases, with 16 bases between them. Germline CDR1 is MNHEY and CDR2 is SMNVEV (reference sequence). The CDR3 spells CASSSPRGGRYEQYF. The CDR3 DNA reads TGTGCCAGCAGTTCGCCCAGGGGGGGCCGCTACGAGCAGTACTTC.

This chain connects TRBV19 to TRBJ2-3; 13 nucleotides agree with TRBD2. The V gene end was trimmed by 4 bases and the J gene end by 3 bases; junction bases not matched to a gene: 7. The CDR3 is 17 amino acids. Germline CDR1 reads LNHDA; CDR2 reads SQIVND (reference sequence). The DNA for the CDR3 is TGTGCCAGTAGTACATCGGGACTAGCGGGATGGACAGATACGCAGTATTTT. Translating it yields CASSTSGLAGWTDTQYF.

The chain employs TRBV18 and TRBJ2-2; maybe TRBD2 (6 bases). The V gene lost 3 bases and the J gene lost 2 bases, with 13 bases spanning the gap. CDR3 length: 16 amino acids. Germline values: CDR1 KGHSH, CDR2 LQKENI. The CDR3 region is CASSPIGGRNTGELFF. DNA of the CDR3: TGTGCCAGCTCACCTATCGGGGGAAGAAACACCGGGGAGCTGTTTTTT.

This chain joins TRBV6-6 and TRBJ1-5, with 11 bases matching TRBD1. The V segment lost 2 bases and the J segment 5 bases; nucleotides outside the gene matches: 5. CDR1 is MNHNY, CDR2 SVGAGI, per germline (reference sequence). The CDR3 is 16 amino acids. The CDR3 is CASSYRTGGADQPQHF. CDR3 sequence (DNA): TGTGCCAGCAGTTACCGGACAGGGGGCGCGGATCAGCCCCAGCATTTT.

This sequence joins TRBV11-3 and TRBJ2-2; TRBD2 matches 14 bases. The ends lost 6 bases at V and 7 bases at J; junction bases unmatched: 4. The germline gives CDR1 SGHNT, CDR2 YENEEA. The CDR3 has 15 amino acids. This CDR3 is CASRSGTSGSGELFF. CDR3 DNA sequence: TGTGCCAGCAGAAGTGGGACTAGCGGGAGCGGGGAGCTGTTTTTT.

This clone appeared a few times. This chain links TRBV7-2 with TRBJ2-7; 8 nucleotides align to TRBD2. CDR1 is SGHTA and CDR2 is FQGNSA in the germline V gene. Losses at the gene ends were 8 bases for V and 3 bases for J; bases not matched to a gene: 15. This CDR3 is 16 amino acids long. CDR3 loop: CASSRTSLGSLYEQYF. The DNA of the CDR3 is TGTGCCAGCTCCCGGACTAGCTTGGGGTCTCTCTACGAGCAGTACTTC.

The CDR3 is CASSLPPSTEQYF. In DNA form, the CDR3 reads TGTGCCAGCAGTTTACCCCCTAGCACCGAGCAGTACTTC. The chain links TRBV28 to TRBJ2-7, with D perhaps matching TRBD2 (5 bases). Germline V gene sequence: CDR1 MDHEN, CDR2 SYDVKM. The CDR3 is 13 residues long. Trimming removed 2 bases from V and 6 bases from J, with 11 bases in between.

This clone occurred a few times. This chain connects TRBV6-5 to TRBJ1-1, with D maybe TRBD1 (6 bases). The V end lost 5 bases, the J end lost 7 bases, and 11 bases lay between the germline ends. This CDR3 spans 12 amino acids. Germline V gene data show CDR1 as MNHEY and CDR2 as SVGAGI. Written as DNA, the CDR3 is TGTGCCAGCAGTGCGGACAGCCGTGAAGCTTTCTTT. Encoded protein: CASSADSREAFF.

The chain links TRBV5-5 to TRBJ1-3; TRBD1 matches at 10 bases. J gave up 0 bases and V 5 bases, and 2 bases lay outside the gene matches. CDR1 and CDR2 from the germline V gene are SGHKS and YYEKEE (reference sequence). The CDR3 loop spans 15 amino acids. In nucleotides, the CDR3 is TGTGCCAGCAGAGGACAGGGGGTCTCTGGAAACACCATATATTTT. Protein product: CASRGQGVSGNTIYF.

The gene calls are TRBV28 and TRBJ1-5; 7 nucleotides match TRBD1. The CDR3 consists of 15 residues. V was pared by 5 bases and J by 4 bases, with 8 bases of the junction left unmatched. Germline CDR1 is MDHEN and CDR2 is SYDVKM. This chain's CDR3 is CASSAATGYNQPQHF. In DNA, the CDR3 is TGTGCCAGCAGTGCCGCGACAGGGTATAATCAGCCCCAGCATTTT.

The CDR3 bases are TGCAGCGGACAGAACACTGAAGCTTTCTTT. Amino acids: CSGQNTEAFF. The rearrangement links TRBV29-1 to TRBJ1-1; unclear D gene. The ends were cut back, 7 bases at V and 1 base at J, with 4 bases in the middle. The CDR3 extends over 10 amino acids. The V gene's germline CDR1 is SQVTM and CDR2 ANQGSEA.

The V call is TRBV27, the J call TRBJ2-3; 11 nucleotides agree with TRBD2. V gave up 5 bases and J gave up 3 bases; unmatched junction bases: 7. CDR1 and CDR2 from the germline V gene are MNHEY and SMNVEV (reference sequence). There are 16 residues in the CDR3. The CDR3 loop is CASSLAGGQWTDTQYF. As DNA, the CDR3 is TGTGCCAGCAGTCTAGCGGGAGGTCAATGGACAGATACGCAGTATTTT.

V and J are TRBV28 and TRBJ2-1, with TRBD1 matching 8 bases. Germline V gene lookup returns CDR1 MDHEN and CDR2 SYDVKM. J gave up 5 bases and V 3 bases, and 9 bases lay outside the gene matches. The CDR3 totals 16 residues. Written as DNA, the CDR3 is TGTGCCAGCAGTTTTCTGGACAGGGAAAGGAACAATGAGCAGTTCTTC. It translates to CASSFLDRERNNEQFF. Variable domain in full (rest from reference TRBV28 and TRBJ2-1): DVKVTQSSRYLVKRTGEKVFLECVQDMDHENMFWYRQDPGLGLRLIYFSYDVKMKEKGDIPEGYSVSREKKERFSLILESASTNQTSMYLCASSFLDRERNNEQFFGPGTRLTVL.

The chain carries TRBV19 and TRBJ2-1, with D tentatively TRBD1 or TRBD2 (5 bases each). CDR1 and CDR2 (germline): LNHDA, SQIVND (reference sequence). V gave up 3 bases and J gave up 0 bases, with 9 bases separating them. This CDR3 has 15 residues. CDR3 loop: CASSMGVPSYNEQFF. CDR3 DNA sequence: TGTGCCAGTAGTATGGGGGTTCCCTCCTACAATGAGCAGTTCTTC.

The rearrangement joins TRBV11-2 to TRBJ2-5, with D possibly being TRBD1 or TRBD2 (6 bases each). The germline V and J ends were trimmed by 5 bases and 0 bases, with 16 bases remaining between them. From germline, CDR1 is SGHAT and CDR2 FQNNGV. This CDR3 region has 16 residues. CDR3 nucleotides: TGTGCCAGCAGCCCTACCGGGGGCGGAAACCAAGAGACCCAGTACTTC. Amino acid sequence: CASSPTGGGNQETQYF. Filled out from reference TRBV11-2 and TRBJ2-5, the complete variable domain reads EAGVAQSPRYKIIEKRQSVAFWCNPISGHATLYWYQQILGQGPKLLIQFQNNGVVDDSQLPKDRFSAERLKGVDSTLKIQPAKLEDSAVYLCASSPTGGGNQETQYFGPGTRLLVL.

The J gene is TRBJ2-3, the V gene TRBV18, with 8 bases identical to TRBD2. Germline V gives CDR1 KGHSH, CDR2 LQKENI. The CDR3 contains 15 residues. The V segment lost 3 bases and the J segment 5 bases; nucleotides outside the gene matches: 7. The CDR3 spells CASSPPGLAGDTQYF. DNA for the CDR3: TGTGCCAGCTCACCCCCCGGGCTAGCGGGAGATACGCAGTATTTT.

This clone was observed a handful of times. The J gene is TRBJ2-3, the V gene TRBV4-3; either TRBD1 or TRBD2 may fit D (5 bases each). The V gene's germline CDR1 is LGHNA and CDR2 YSLEER. The CDR3 contains 18 residues. Trimming removed 0 bases at V and 2 bases at J, with 18 bases between. DNA for the CDR3: TGCGCCAGCAGCCAAGATCCTGGGACCGACACCTCCACAGATACGCAGTATTTT. Protein sequence: CASSQDPGTDTSTDTQYF.

V and J are TRBV30 and TRBJ2-7; 7 bases are shared with TRBD2. In germline, CDR1 is GTSNPN, CDR2 SVGIG (reference sequence). This CDR3 comprises 14 residues. The J segment lost 2 bases and the V segment lost 2 bases, leaving 6 bases of the junction unmatched. The CDR3 is CAWSLTAGAYEQYF. For the CDR3, the DNA is TGTGCCTGGAGTTTGACGGCGGGAGCCTACGAGCAGTACTTC.

V is TRBV20-1 and J is TRBJ2-3; D is undetermined. V dropped 6 bases and J dropped 4 bases, with 8 bases sitting between them. From germline, CDR1 is DFQATT and CDR2 SNEGSKA (reference sequence). This CDR3 is built from 11 residues. CDR3 residues: CSAPAADTQYF. CDR3 DNA: TGCAGTGCCCCGGCGGCAGATACGCAGTATTTT.

In nucleotides, the CDR3 is TGTGCCAGTAGTCTGAACAGGGCCGGGAATCAGCCCCAGCATTTT. Translated, it gives CASSLNRAGNQPQHF. The rearrangement joins TRBV19 to TRBJ1-5; D is possibly TRBD1 (6 bases). V gave up 5 bases and J gave up 4 bases, with 15 bases separating them. Germline values: CDR1 LNHDA, CDR2 SQIVND (reference sequence). The CDR3 length is 15 residues.

For this clone: The same CDR3 is also encoded by other DNA sequences in this sample. The rearrangement links TRBV28 to TRBJ1-1; TRBD1 matches 8 bases. The CDR3 has 16 amino acids. Germline V CDR1 and CDR2: MDHEN, SYDVKM. J gave up 14 bases and V 5 bases, and 22 bases lay outside the gene matches. The CDR3 DNA reads as TGTGCCAGCAGTACCAGACAGGGGAGGGATTTTGGCGTGGCCTTCTTT. As protein: CASSTRQGRDFGVAFF.